This passage covers 29 T cell receptor beta chains from one sample sequenced in a study of blood T cells in healthy people across ages. The second PCR ran roughly 7 to 12 cycles with a sample-barcoded 5' primer and J-beta primers. A single record per CDR3 protein comes from TCRdb applying MiXCR to the 5' RACE reads. This sample yields about 1.8 million distinct CDR3 sequences, of which about 49% are seen a single time; more than 2% belongs to the top ten. Sample: blood. The source of these receptors is a woman in her thirties or forties in good health.

This chain uses TRBV11-2 with TRBJ2-5; a weak D match, TRBD1 (6 bases). CDR3 length equals 16 residues. V lost 1 base to trimming and J lost 0 bases, with 12 bases between them. Germline V gene lookup returns CDR1 SGHAT and CDR2 FQNNGV. CDR3 DNA sequence: TGTGCCAGCAGCTTAGGACCCGGGACAAACCAAGAGACCCAGTACTTC. Protein sequence: CASSLGPGTNQETQYF.

Notes on this clonotype: No conserved phenylalanine or tryptophan ends this CDR3, so it is likely a read error. The chain recombines TRBV6-1 with TRBJ2-3, with D perhaps TRBD2 (6 bases). This CDR3 is 15 amino acids long. Trimming stripped 1 base from V and 3 bases from J, with 11 bases between. Germline CDR1 and CDR2: MNHNS and SASEGT. CDR3 DNA: TGTGCCAGCAGTGAAGGCGGGGCGGGTACAGATACGCAGTATATT. It encodes CASSEGGAGTDTQYI.

The chain couples TRBV15 to TRBJ1-4; D not resolved. The CDR3 extends over 13 amino acids. Trimming pared 4 bases from V and 5 bases from J, leaving 8 bases between. Germline V CDR1 and CDR2: LNHNV, YYDKDF (reference sequence). Written as DNA, the CDR3 is TGTGCCACCAGCACCCGAAGGAATGAAAAACTGTTTTTT. It codes for CATSTRRNEKLFF.

This clonotype was detected a few times. The rearrangement joins TRBV9 to TRBJ2-7; 9 bases are shared with TRBD1. The CDR3 covers 15 residues. J was trimmed by 4 bases and V by 4 bases; bases with no gene match: 9. The V gene's germline CDR1 is SGDLS and CDR2 YYNGEE. The CDR3: CASSPVGQGSYEQYF. CDR3 bases: TGTGCCAGCAGCCCCGTGGGACAGGGATCTTACGAGCAGTACTTC.

The chain is built from TRBV12-3 or TRBV12-4 and TRBJ2-3; the match to TRBD1 covers 8 bases. The CDR3 runs 15 residues. Trimming cost V 1 base and J 7 bases; bases outside gene matches: 7. The CDR3: CASSLDSGGEYTQYF. The CDR3 nucleotides are TGTGCCAGCAGTTTAGATTCAGGGGGCGAATATACGCAGTATTTT.

This clonotype occurred a few times. The rearrangement uses TRBV3-1 and TRBJ2-1; TRBD1 agrees at 9 bases. From germline, CDR1 is LGHDT and CDR2 YNNKEL (reference sequence). J lost 7 bases, V lost 6 bases, and 10 bases had no gene match. The CDR3 contains 15 residues. The CDR3 bases are TGTGCCAGCAGTCTGTTGGGACAGGGAGAAAATGAGCAGTTCTTC. Protein: CASSLLGQGENEQFF.

V usage is TRBV4-1 and J usage is TRBJ2-4; perhaps TRBD1 as D (5 bases). The DNA end is more similar to TRBJ2-7, so the J call may be wrong. Germline V lookup: CDR1 MGHRA, CDR2 YSYEKL. The CDR3 length is 15 residues. CDR3: CASSQDGQGFYEQYF. The CDR3 region has the DNA TGCGCCAGCAGCCAGGACGGACAAGGTTTTTACGAGCAGTACTTC.

This sequence joins TRBV7-9 and TRBJ2-5, with 9 nucleotides matching TRBD2. This CDR3 contains 15 residues. J was trimmed by 5 bases and V by 5 bases; bases with no gene match: 9. The V gene's germline CDR1 is SEHNR and CDR2 FQNEAQ (reference sequence). CDR3 residues: CASSARLAAVETQYF. CDR3 nucleotide sequence: TGTGCCAGCAGCGCCCGACTAGCGGCGGTGGAGACCCAGTACTTC.

The V gene is TRBV25-1, the J gene TRBJ1-5; D may be TRBD1 (5 bases). Trimming removed 3 bases at V and 1 base at J, with 10 bases between. CDR3 length: 15 amino acids. CDR1 is MGHDK and CDR2 is SYGVNS in the germline V gene. The CDR3 region has the DNA TGTGCCAGCAGTGACAGTGGGGGAAGCAATCAGCCCCAGCATTTT. Protein sequence: CASSDSGGSNQPQHF. Full variable domain (missing parts from reference TRBV25-1 and TRBJ1-5): EADIYQTPRYLVIGTGKKITLECSQTMGHDKMYWYQQDPGMELHLIHYSYGVNSTEKGDLSSESTVSRIRTEHFPLTLESARPSHTSQYLCASSDSGGSNQPQHFGDGTRLSIL.

The chain employs TRBV5-6 and TRBJ2-7; D assignment may be TRBD1 or TRBD2 (7 bases each). The germline CDR1 and CDR2 sequences are SGHDT and YYEEEE. The CDR3 runs 15 residues. Trimming pared 4 bases from V and 3 bases from J, leaving 17 bases between. CDR3 protein: CASSGGDSSFYEQYF. The CDR3, as DNA: TGTGCCAGCAGCGGGGGGGACAGCAGCTTCTACGAGCAGTACTTC.

This clonotype has a handful of counts. The genes are TRBV20-1 and TRBJ2-7; 9 nucleotides align to TRBD1. The DNA end lines up better with TRBJ2-4; the J call may be wrong. The CDR3 spans 15 residues. From germline, CDR1 is DFQATT and CDR2 SNEGSKA (reference sequence). The CDR3 protein is CSANSLDRGRDIQYF. Here the CDR3 DNA reads TGCAGTGCCAACTCCTTAGACAGGGGGAGAGACATTCAGTACTTC.

This clonotype has more than one count but fewer than ten. V is TRBV6-2 or TRBV6-3 and J is TRBJ1-1; D is ambiguous. The CDR3 consists of 12 residues. Trimming shortened V by 5 bases and J by 7 bases, and 11 bases separated the two germline ends. From germline, CDR1 is MNHEY and CDR2 SVGEGT. The CDR3 region is CASSPRTDEAFF. In DNA form, the CDR3 reads TGTGCCAGCAGTCCAAGAACAGATGAAGCTTTCTTT.

The chain recombines TRBV2 with TRBJ2-5, with 8 bases that match TRBD2. Germline V gives CDR1 SNHLY, CDR2 FYNNEI. Trimming removed 7 bases from V and 3 bases from J; junction bases left unmatched: 7. The CDR3 runs 14 residues. CDR3 in DNA: TGTGCCAGCAAACAGACGGGGGGGAAAGAGACCCAGTACTTC. Translation gives CASKQTGGKETQYF.

The chain carries TRBV27 and TRBJ2-2; 8 bases agree with TRBD2. V shed 2 bases and J 6 bases; nucleotides not matched to a gene: 8. The CDR3 is 16 residues long. CDR1 and CDR2 (germline): MNHEY, SMNVEV (reference sequence). The CDR3: CASSLNGGRIPGELFF. CDR3 DNA sequence: TGTGCCAGCAGTTTAAACGGCGGGAGGATCCCCGGGGAGCTGTTTTTT.

The rearrangement links TRBV4-3 to TRBJ1-1; 9 bases agree with TRBD1. The CDR3 extends over 15 amino acids. Germline V gene lookup returns CDR1 LGHNA and CDR2 YSLEER. J was trimmed by 3 bases and V by 1 base; bases with no gene match: 3. The chain's CDR3 is CASSQGTGVDTEAFF. CDR3 sequence (DNA): TGCGCCAGCAGCCAAGGGACAGGGGTCGACACTGAAGCTTTCTTT.

In the case of this clonotype: At one end the junction does not follow the germline gene, possibly because of a read error. The chain employs TRBV28 and TRBJ1-6; D uncertain. Germline loops: CDR1 MDHEN, CDR2 SYDVKM. There are 14 residues in the CDR3. CDR3 sequence: CAGSVYNARSPLHF. For the CDR3, the DNA is TGTGCCGGCAGTGTGTATAACGCTCGTTCACCCCTCCACTTT.

In its sample, this clonotype was seen a few times. The chain is built from TRBV6-5 and TRBJ2-3, with D perhaps TRBD1 (5 bases). The CDR3 consists of 15 residues. Trimming took 6 bases from V and 6 from J, leaving 19 bases between them. Germline V gene sequence: CDR1 MNHEY, CDR2 SVGAGI. CDR3 in amino acids: CASSLTATALDTQYF. Written as DNA, the CDR3 is TGTGCCAGCAGCTTGACAGCAACCGCCCTGGATACGCAGTATTTT.

This chain connects TRBV24-1 to TRBJ1-2; 8 positions agree with TRBD1. The CDR3 is 15 residues long. J gave up 8 bases and V 3 bases, and 10 bases lay outside the gene matches. Germline lookup yields CDR1 KGHDR and CDR2 SFDVKD. In nucleotides, the CDR3 is TGTGCCACCAGTGATGCGGGGACAGGCAAACGAGGCTACACCTTC. Protein sequence: CATSDAGTGKRGYTF.

The rearrangement links TRBV10-3 to TRBJ1-2; TRBD1 might be the D (6 bases). The CDR3 is 14 residues long. V lost 4 bases, J lost 2 bases, and 11 bases lay in between. Germline lookup yields CDR1 ENHRY and CDR2 SYGVKD. CDR3 sequence reads: CAISARQENYGYTF. The CDR3 DNA sequence: TGTGCCATCAGTGCCCGACAGGAGAACTATGGCTACACCTTC.

This clonotype was counted a few times. J is TRBJ2-7 and V is TRBV6-4, with unresolved D. V dropped 0 bases and J dropped 2 bases, with 8 bases sitting between them. The length of the CDR3 is 14 residues. CDR1 is MRHNA and CDR2 is SNTAGT in the germline V gene. This chain's CDR3 is CASSDSKQTYEQYF. The CDR3 DNA sequence: TGTGCCAGCAGTGACTCGAAACAGACCTACGAGCAGTACTTC.

The V call is TRBV12-3 or TRBV12-4, the J call TRBJ1-5; D not certain. The CDR3 is 15 residues long. Trimming removed 9 bases at V and 0 bases at J, with 15 bases between. CDR3 nucleotides: TGTGCCAGTCGCGTGACCGCTGATAGCAATCAGCCCCAGCATTTT. It codes for CASRVTADSNQPQHF.

The chain uses TRBV13 and TRBJ2-3; 7 nucleotides align to TRBD1. Germline V gene sequence: CDR1 PRHDT, CDR2 FYEKMQ (reference sequence). The V gene end was trimmed by 2 bases and the J gene end by 7 bases; junction bases not matched to a gene: 9. This CDR3 is built from 15 residues. CDR3 bases: TGTGCCAGCAGCTTATACGACATCAGGGGGAATACGCAGTATTTT. Its translation is CASSLYDIRGNTQYF.

The chain has TRBV9 and TRBJ2-1; D ambiguous. Germline CDR1 and CDR2: SGDLS and YYNGEE. V lost 3 bases to trimming and J lost 7 bases, with 20 bases between them. The CDR3 loop spans 16 amino acids. The CDR3 region is CASSAGLVPPGNEQFF. The CDR3 DNA reads as TGTGCCAGCAGCGCGGGCCTCGTTCCCCCGGGTAATGAGCAGTTCTTC.

The V and J genes are TRBV5-6 and TRBJ2-7; TRBD1 matches at 7 bases. The CDR3 is made up of 17 amino acids. CDR1 is SGHDT and CDR2 is YYEEEE in the germline V gene. Trimming cost V 5 bases and J 1 base; bases outside gene matches: 15. The CDR3 sequence is CASSHNPGQRRSYEQYF. DNA for the CDR3: TGTGCCAGCAGTCACAACCCGGGACAGCGTCGATCCTACGAGCAGTACTTC.

The gene calls are TRBV5-1 and TRBJ2-1, with 8 bases matching TRBD1. CDR3 length: 17 residues. CDR1 is SGHRS, CDR2 YFSETQ, per germline. The trim removed 6 bases at V and 1 base at J, leaving 12 bases unmatched. CDR3 nucleotides: TGCGCCAGCACAGGACAGGGAGGAGTGAATTCCTACAATGAGCAGTTCTTC. It codes for CASTGQGGVNSYNEQFF.

This clonotype was recorded a few times. J is TRBJ2-7 and V is TRBV10-2; no definite D call. V was trimmed by 1 base and J by 4 bases, leaving 8 bases between them. Germline V gene lookup returns CDR1 WSHSY and CDR2 SAAADI. This CDR3 is 13 amino acids long. The CDR3, as DNA: TGCGCCAGCAGTGAGTATAAATGGTACGAGCAGTACTTC. Translating gives CASSEYKWYEQYF.

The chain couples TRBV27 to TRBJ1-2, with a weak D call TRBD1 (5 bases). The CDR3 loop spans 18 amino acids. V was trimmed by 2 bases and J by 5 bases, leaving 24 bases between them. Germline V gene sequence: CDR1 MNHEY, CDR2 SMNVEV (reference sequence). The CDR3 bases are TGTGCCAGCAGTTTAGGGGTCACTGCGCTTTCAGGGCGGTATGGCTACACCTTC. It specifies CASSLGVTALSGRYGYTF.

The DNA for the CDR3 is TGTGCCAGCAATAGGGGCAGATATGATGAGCAGTTCTTC. Protein product: CASNRGRYDEQFF. The chain recombines TRBV2 with TRBJ2-1, with D possibly being TRBD1 (5 bases). V was clipped by 7 bases and J by 8 bases, with 15 bases between them. Per the germline V gene, CDR1 is SNHLY and CDR2 is FYNNEI. CDR3 size: 13 residues.

This clonotype was seen a handful of times. The chain combines TRBV11-2 with TRBJ2-3; TRBD2 aligns across 16 bases. The CDR3 contains 15 residues. V was clipped by 6 bases and J by 4 bases; unmatched bases: 1. The germline gives CDR1 SGHAT, CDR2 FQNNGV. CDR3 nucleotides: TGTGCCAGCAGGGGACTAGCGGGGGGGCCAGATACGCAGTATTTT. Translation gives CASRGLAGGPDTQYF.